Below, 24 T cell receptor beta chains from the same sample are listed, as sequenced in a study of blood T cell repertoires in COVID-19. Profiled with immunoSEQ multiplex PCR; TCRdb holds only in-frame clones, not every one. The repertoire holds over 130,000 clones, about 80% seen once, with less than 9.5% in the top ten. The material sequenced was peripheral blood. These receptors originate from a human donor in a cohort sampled during active COVID-19.

The chain carries TRBV18 and TRBJ1-6; 7 nucleotides match TRBD1. The V segment lost 3 bases and the J segment 3 bases; nucleotides outside the gene matches: 5. The CDR3 spans 16 residues. Germline-derived CDR1 and CDR2 are KGHSH and LQKENI. The CDR3 protein is CASSPTGTVYNSPLHF. The CDR3 DNA reads TGTGCCAGCTCACCGACCGGGACAGTCTATAATTCACCCCTCCACTTT.

V and J are TRBV5-1 and TRBJ2-5, with TRBD1 matching 8 bases. The trim removed 4 bases at V and 5 bases at J, leaving 13 bases unmatched. Germline CDR1 is SGHRS and CDR2 is YFSETQ. The CDR3 covers 16 residues. The CDR3 reads CASSAITGGNGETQYF. The CDR3 bases are TGCGCCAGCAGCGCGATCACAGGGGGTAACGGGGAGACCCAGTACTTC.

V gene TRBV27 combines with J gene TRBJ2-4; D is uncertain. The CDR3 has 14 residues. Germline values: CDR1 MNHEY, CDR2 SMNVEV (reference sequence). Between the trimmed V and J ends, which lost 0 bases and 3 bases, there was a span of 6 bases. The CDR3 coding sequence is TGTGCCAGCAGTTTATCTAGAATCAAAAACATTCAGTACTTC. Protein sequence: CASSLSRIKNIQYF.

V gene TRBV5-1 combines with J gene TRBJ1-6, with 7 bases that match TRBD1. V lost 0 bases and J lost 9; bases outside the gene matches: 3. The CDR3 has 14 amino acids. Per germline, CDR1 SGHRS and CDR2 YFSETQ. This CDR3 reads CASSLGQGGSPLHF. The CDR3 DNA is TGCGCCAGCAGCTTGGGACAGGGAGGTTCACCCCTCCACTTT.

The chain carries TRBV19 and TRBJ1-6; 7 bases are a match to TRBD1. The CDR3 loop spans 14 amino acids. Per the germline V gene, CDR1 is LNHDA and CDR2 is SQIVND (reference sequence). The trim removed 8 bases at V and 4 bases at J, leaving 5 bases unmatched. The CDR3 DNA reads as TGTGCCAGTCAGGGGGACGCGTATAATTCACCCCTCCACTTT. Translation: CASQGDAYNSPLHF. Together with reference TRBV19 and TRBJ1-6, the CDR3 gives the full variable domain: DGGITQSPKYLFRKEGQNVTLSCEQNLNHDAMYWYRQDPGQGLRLIYYSQIVNDFQKGDIAEGYSVSREKKESFPLTVTSAQKNPTAFYLCASQGDAYNSPLHFGNGTRLTVT.

In nucleotides, the CDR3 is TGTGCCAGCAGTGAAGTGAGGGAGACCCAGTACTTC. It is translated as CASSEVRETQYF. V and J are TRBV2 and TRBJ2-5; D remains unclear. Germline CDR1 reads SNHLY; CDR2 reads FYNNEI. This CDR3 comprises 12 residues. The V gene lost 1 base and the J gene lost 5 bases, with 5 bases spanning the gap. Filled out from reference TRBV2 and TRBJ2-5, the complete variable domain reads EPEVTQTPSHQVTQMGQEVILRCVPISNHLYFYWYRQILGQKVEFLVSFYNNEISEKSEIFDDQFSVERPDGSNFTLKIRSTKLEDSAMYFCASSEVRETQYFGPGTRLLVL.

The rearrangement uses TRBV7-3 and TRBJ2-3, with D uncertain. CDR1 and CDR2 from the germline V gene are SGHTA and FQGTGA. V was cut by 5 bases and J by 4 bases, with 10 bases left in between. The CDR3 loop spans 13 amino acids. As DNA, the CDR3 is TGTGCCAGCAGCCCCTATGCGTCAGATACGCAGTATTTT. It is translated as CASSPYASDTQYF.

This clone appeared a single time. This sequence joins TRBV12-5 and TRBJ2-1; the match to TRBD1 covers 9 bases. The CDR3 is 15 amino acids. The V and J ends lost 5 bases and 6 bases, in that order; junction bases with no gene match: 8. Per germline, CDR1 LGHNT and CDR2 FRNRAP. CDR3 nucleotides: TGTGCTAGTGGTGCCGGGACAGGGACCTTCAATGAGCAGTTCTTC. The encoded protein is CASGAGTGTFNEQFF.

J is TRBJ2-1 and V is TRBV7-6, with 11 bases matching TRBD2. Germline lookup yields CDR1 SGHVS and CDR2 FNYEAQ. The CDR3 has 16 amino acids. Trimming at V came to 5 bases and at J to 5 bases, leaving 8 bases not matched to a gene. The CDR3 protein is CASSPHPGLADNEQFF. The CDR3 DNA reads TGTGCCAGCAGCCCACACCCGGGACTAGCGGACAATGAGCAGTTCTTC.

The CDR3 protein is CASSLGVVAGANVLTF. CDR3 bases: TGTGCCAGCAGCCTGGGAGTGGTAGCTGGGGCCAACGTCCTGACTTTC. The rearrangement joins TRBV7-2 to TRBJ2-6; weak D call: TRBD2 (5 bases). CDR1 is SGHTA, CDR2 FQGNSA, per germline. This CDR3 comprises 16 residues. V shed 5 bases and J shed 2 bases, with 13 bases lying between them.

The rearrangement joins TRBV6-5 to TRBJ2-7; TRBD2 might be the D (6 bases). The CDR3 is 14 residues long. With 6 bases removed from V and 6 bases from J, the gap between germline ends came to 18 bases. CDR1 is MNHEY and CDR2 is SVGAGI in the germline V gene. Here the CDR3 reads CASRLFGGDAEQYF. The CDR3 DNA reads as TGTGCCAGCAGACTATTCGGAGGGGACGCCGAGCAGTACTTC.

This clone was observed a few times. The chain links TRBV4-1 to TRBJ1-1; 10 positions match TRBD1. This CDR3 has 16 amino acids. The V and J ends lost 5 bases and 11 bases, in that order; junction bases with no gene match: 17. Germline V gives CDR1 MGHRA, CDR2 YSYEKL. This CDR3 reads CASSKSPGTGERNAFF. The DNA of the CDR3 is TGCGCCAGCAGCAAGTCCCCCGGGACAGGGGAGAGGAATGCTTTCTTT.

DNA for the CDR3: TGCAGCGTTGAAGGGGGCTCCCAGGGGTCGATGAACACTGAAGCTTTCTTT. Amino acids: CSVEGGSQGSMNTEAFF. This rearrangement joins TRBV29-1 to TRBJ1-1; tentatively, D is TRBD1 (6 bases). V was shortened by 1 base and J by 0 bases, with 18 bases between the two germline ends. This CDR3 is 17 amino acids long. CDR1 and CDR2 from the germline V gene are SQVTM and ANQGSEA.

V is TRBV15 and J is TRBJ2-1, with TRBD2 as a possible D gene (5 bases). The germline CDR1 and CDR2 sequences are LNHNV and YYDKDF (reference sequence). This CDR3 has 14 residues. Trimming cost V 4 bases and J 15 bases, with 22 bases left between them. CDR3 coding DNA: TGTGCCACCAGCACATTTGCGGGCGTCAATGTGCTGTTCTTC. Translated: CATSTFAGVNVLFF.

The chain has TRBV19 and TRBJ1-4; D is unresolved. Germline CDR1 LNHDA, CDR2 SQIVND (reference sequence). The CDR3 runs 15 residues. V lost 3 bases and J 7 bases, leaving 15 bases between the germline ends. The CDR3 DNA reads TGTGCCAGTAGTATCCCGTTGGCGGTTGGTGAAAAACTGTTTTTT. Translating it yields CASSIPLAVGEKLFF.

The rearrangement joins TRBV5-4 to TRBJ2-7, with TRBD1 matching 10 bases. Germline V gives CDR1 SGHNT, CDR2 YYREEE (reference sequence). V was pared by 4 bases and J by 3 bases, with 13 bases of the junction left unmatched. The CDR3 consists of 17 residues. CDR3 sequence: CASSQSIRDRGDYEQYF. CDR3 DNA: TGTGCCAGCAGCCAATCAATCCGGGACAGGGGCGACTACGAGCAGTACTTC.

This chain connects TRBV10-2 to TRBJ1-2; 7 positions agree with TRBD1. CDR1 WSHSY and CDR2 SAAADI come from the germline V gene. The CDR3 has 15 residues. With 7 bases clipped from V and 6 bases from J, the junction kept 14 bases outside the gene matches. The DNA for the CDR3 is TGCGCCAGCACCCCCAGGGAGACAGGGAGGCATGGCTACACCTTC. Translation: CASTPRETGRHGYTF.

This rearrangement joins TRBV6-5 to TRBJ1-6; 10 bases are shared with TRBD1. V lost 6 bases to trimming and J lost 9 bases; unmatched junction nucleotides: 8. This CDR3 comprises 15 residues. Per the germline V gene, CDR1 is MNHEY and CDR2 is SVGAGI. This chain's CDR3 is CASRPTGGESSPLHF. In nucleotides, the CDR3 is TGTGCCAGCAGACCGACAGGGGGCGAGTCTTCACCCCTCCACTTT.

CDR3 sequence reads: CASSPKGDGNTIYF. CDR3 DNA sequence: TGTGCCAGCTCACCCAAAGGGGATGGAAACACCATATATTTT. The chain couples TRBV18 to TRBJ1-3; possible D gene TRBD1, 5 bases. The V end was cut by 3 bases, the J end by 3 bases, with 9 bases between. The germline gives CDR1 KGHSH, CDR2 LQKENI. This CDR3 has 14 amino acids.

The genes are TRBV5-1 and TRBJ1-3; 10 nucleotides align to TRBD1. With 0 bases clipped from V and 6 bases from J, the junction kept 6 bases outside the gene matches. The CDR3 sequence is 16 residues long. The germline V gene encodes CDR1 SGHRS and CDR2 YFSETQ. This chain's CDR3 is CASSLVSGQGTNTIYF. As DNA, the CDR3 is TGCGCCAGCAGCTTGGTGTCGGGACAGGGGACAAACACCATATATTTT.

The chain joins TRBV2 to TRBJ2-3; 11 bases are shared with TRBD2. CDR1 and CDR2 from the germline V gene are SNHLY and FYNNEI. V gave up 6 bases and J gave up 0 bases; unmatched junction bases: 2. The CDR3 contains 15 residues. CDR3 coding DNA: TGTGCCAGCAGACTAGCGGGGGCCAGCACAGATACGCAGTATTTT. It translates to CASRLAGASTDTQYF.

In DNA form, the CDR3 reads TGTGCCAGCAGTTTGTCAGGGGGCGTCTATGGCTACACCTTC. Its translation: CASSLSGGVYGYTF. V gene TRBV28 combines with J gene TRBJ1-2, with 8 bases fitting TRBD1. The length of the CDR3 is 14 residues. After removal of 3 bases from V and 4 bases from J, the junction contained 4 bases not matched to a gene. The V gene's germline CDR1 is MDHEN and CDR2 SYDVKM.

This sequence joins TRBV5-1 and TRBJ2-1; tentative D call: TRBD2 (7 bases). With 2 bases removed from V and 8 bases from J, the gap between germline ends came to 17 bases. Germline CDR1 SGHRS, CDR2 YFSETQ. The CDR3 contains 15 residues. The CDR3 DNA reads TGCGCCAGCAGCTTTAAGGGAGGGGGTTTGGATGAGCAGTTCTTC. This gives the protein CASSFKGGGLDEQFF.

This clone showed up just a few times. The chain is built from TRBV19 and TRBJ2-2, with no clear D. Germline V lookup: CDR1 LNHDA, CDR2 SQIVND (reference sequence). The CDR3 loop spans 15 amino acids. Trimming cost V 5 bases and J 1 base, with 11 bases left between them. The CDR3 nucleotides read TGTGCCAGTAGTTTCGGGTCAAGGAACACCGGGGAGCTGTTTTTT. It specifies CASSFGSRNTGELFF. Combining the CDR3 with reference TRBV19 and TRBJ2-2 gives the whole variable domain DGGITQSPKYLFRKEGQNVTLSCEQNLNHDAMYWYRQDPGQGLRLIYYSQIVNDFQKGDIAEGYSVSREKKESFPLTVTSAQKNPTAFYLCASSFGSRNTGELFFGEGSRLTVL.